This T cell receptor beta chain was found in a study of tumor-infiltrating lymphocytes in primary liver carcinoma. This clonotype was detected a few times. What it binds is unknown. Findings and caveats of the study: The study used bulk unsorted samples and so did not compare CD4+ and CD8+ repertoires.

It was unsorted whole blood that yielded blood RNA, and germline DNA was also extracted. Using a constant-region primer together with ProtoScript II reverse transcriptase, TCR beta cDNA was made from 500 ng of total RNA. Three nested multiplex PCR rounds, a slightly modified ARM-PCR, produced the libraries for TCR beta. TCRdb used MiXCR to reprocess the multiplex PCR reads, holding one entry per CDR3 protein. Seen here are about 320,000 distinct CDR3 sequences, 65% observed once, and the top ten hold about 9.4%. Input material: peripheral blood. This TCR came from a man aged 40-50 years with primary liver carcinoma and hepatitis B virus infection.

The CDR3 spells CAWSSAFVETQYF. CDR3 DNA sequence: TGTGCCTGGTCGTCGGCGTTCGTCGAGACCCAGTACTTC. V is TRBV30 and J is TRBJ2-5; D uncertain. This CDR3 is 13 amino acids long. The V end was cut by 5 bases, the J end by 5 bases, with 15 bases between. Germline assignment: CDR1 GTSNPN and CDR2 SVGIG (reference sequence).